This TCR beta chain was recovered during a study of blood T cell repertoires in COVID-19. Overall study context: Acute and convalescent COVID-19 samples came from the United States, Italy and Spain. From T cells, B-cell-depleted T cells, or PBMCs came the material, which was cDNA or gDNA.

As originally analysed: Amplifying reference gene primers gave estimates of nucleated cell counts. The data were produced by immunoSEQ multiplex PCR, yet TCRdb's version contains in-frame clones alone and is incomplete. V, J and clone size are those of that table, while D and trimming were read from the DNA. The sample lists roughly 110,000 clones, about 88% occurring once. This clone appeared a few times. This CDR3 has 13 amino acids. The V and J ends lost 6 bases and 3 bases, in that order; junction bases with no gene match: 4. Germline V CDR1 and CDR2: SGHTA, FQGNSA. This clonotype was sampled from a man aged 35-49 years with acute or convalescent COVID-19. The chain couples TRBV7-2 to TRBJ2-5; 7 bases are a match to TRBD2. The sequenced sample was peripheral blood. This chain's CDR3 is CASRWGGEETQYF. The CDR3 coding sequence is TGTGCCAGCAGGTGGGGAGGGGAAGAGACCCAGTACTTC.